The T cell receptor (beta chain) under discussion was sequenced for a study of cytomegalovirus exposure and HLA in healthy donors (dated by TCRdb to between 2016 and 2019). Study-wide context: An earlier analysis of 587 of the donors reported over 250 Gb of sequence data and 117 million unique TCR beta sequences obtained from around 190 million T cells. An earlier analysis of around 640 of the donors used high-throughput TCR beta sequencing to judge whether each TCR beta V gene segment behaved as functional or pseudogenic. The genetic ancestry cluster associated with self-reported Caucasian donors included roughly 84% of the roughly 390 genotyped donors. High-throughput TCR immunosequencing, statistical association of individual TCRs with disease status, and machine learning were combined to predict cytomegalovirus infection status. The study used immunosequencing to profile the T cell repertoires of hundreds of subjects and linked those repertoires to cytomegalovirus serostatus. A later genetic analysis took genome-wide SNP genotypes for 398 of the 666 donors and used that subset as a discovery cohort. HLA typing covered class I and class II loci at four-digit resolution. An early release covering roughly 600 HLA-typed donors comprised about 300 gigabases of sequencing data and around 85 million unique TCR sequences. A later analysis re-examined previously published TCR beta repertoires from 600 to 700 donors and added high-resolution HLA genotyping to investigate patterns of TCR occurrence. The aim of the study was to test whether cataloging public T cell receptors could identify signatures of past pathogen exposure. Donor age, sex, ethnicity and CMV serostatus were collected together with the repertoire data. Rather than using new phenotypic data, the later analysis identified candidate immune exposures from TCR beta sequences and from how often those sequences occurred across donors. All discovery cohort repertoires had been generated on a single sequencing platform. On average, roughly 250,000 unique TCR beta nucleotide sequences were sequenced per donor among more than 350 genotyped donors of the cohort, with roughly 18% of those sequences being non-productive. Typing coverage varied by locus: about 629-640 donors for A, B, C, DRB1 and DQB1; approximately 560 for DQA1; approximately 570 for DPA1; approximately 490 for DPB1. Along with the approximately 700-subject first cohort, a separate validation cohort of approximately 110 different subjects was used. About 5 DR-DQ haplotypes were handled as single units for association and clustering, since linkage in the cohort was strong.

This clone showed up just a few times. Its antigen remains unidentified. Nothing much larger sits one base from this clone, and base qualities are not available. The cohort comprised hundreds of healthy bone marrow donors. Cohort members were all nominally healthy when sampled, although unrecorded immune exposures were likely present. The donor tested CMV seropositive, placing the donor among the roughly 270 seropositive members of the cohort. Every donor gave a peripheral blood sample, and the peripheral blood mononuclear cells from that sample were used for TCR beta sequencing. Genomic DNA was extracted from the blood cell samples with the Qiagen DNeasy Blood Extraction Kit. Receptor libraries were prepared by the immunoSEQ multiplex PCR assay. The multiplex PCR relied on a mix of 60 forward primers for TCR Vbeta segments and 13 reverse primers for TCR Jbeta segments. The CDR3 region of rearranged TCR beta genes was amplified from genomic DNA with a multiplex PCR assay. On the Illumina HiSeq System, the amplified TCR beta libraries were sequenced as 87-base-pair reads. The authors processed their data as follows. A later analysis counted around 72 million unique TCR beta chains across the 690 or so repertoires, and some 12 million of these chains were shared by at least two donors. A nearest-neighbor algorithm error-corrected the raw reads and collapsed the reads into unique sequences, merging closely related sequences to remove PCR and sequencing errors. V, D and J gene segments were assigned by aligning CDR3 sequences to IMGT reference sequences. For a sequence to be retained, a match of at least six nucleotides to both a V gene segment and a J gene segment was required. Rearrangements were called productive when the CDR3 lacked stop codons and stayed in frame with V and J; all others were non-productive. Following IMGT convention, CDR3 was defined as the stretch from the second conserved V-encoded cysteine up to the conserved J-encoded phenylalanine. Sequences without an unambiguous match to a single V gene segment were excluded from the earlier analysis of 587 of the donors. In an earlier analysis of approximately 590 of the donors, V segments were called functional above 56.7% productive rearrangements and were called segregating when the between-donor standard deviation exceeded 5%. A statistical classification framework was built to diagnose cytomegalovirus status from the catalog of TCR beta chain sequences. A later analysis assigned V and J genes by comparing TCR nucleotide sequences with IMGT/GENE-DB human TR gene sequences. The TCRdist pipeline was used in a later analysis to assign CDR3 sequences and most-parsimonious VDJ recombination scenarios. A later analysis defined each TCR beta chain by its CDR3 amino acid sequence plus V-gene family, and excluded reads lacking a unique V-gene family. In a later analysis, around 650 highly shared, low-generation-probability nucleotide sequences were removed to address suspected cross-contamination and a sequencing artifact. In a later analysis, a clonal expansion index for each public chain was calculated from normalized within-repertoire ranks of inferred template counts. Generation probabilities in a later analysis came from a VDJ recombination model fitted to out-of-frame rearrangements, and those results were checked against IGoR. A later analysis scored TCR-TCR, TCR-HLA and TCR-CMV co-occurrence with hypergeometric tests, applying a repertoire-size bias correction to TCR pairs. To estimate false discovery rates, a later analysis permuted the HLA or CMV assignments 20 times. In a later analysis, co-occurring TCRs were grouped using DBSCAN, with TCRdist sequence similarity added in when clustering inside HLA-allele-positive subsets. Repertoires with fewer than 30,000 or more than 120,000 public chains, plus five repertoires with anomalous nucleotide sharing, were excluded from co-occurrence clustering. TCRdb carries this immuneACCESS record with in-frame sequences only. Its versions omit some clonotypes, under half of them owing to an unresolved V gene in the studies checked, with the rest unexplained. V and J calls and clone size are copied from that table; D and trimming were computed from the DNA. The sample table holds about 130,000 clones, of which approximately 87% were seen once. The ten largest clones represent roughly 20% of the sample.

The paper as a whole reports these results and caveats: A group of highly shared sequence variants was considered likely to be a technical artifact of the sequencing pipeline. Most CMV-associated TCR beta chains appeared to be HLA-restricted in a later analysis, and the HLA associations seemed to be driven largely by CMV exposure. A later genetic analysis reported fewer N-insertions in productive TCRs among donors in an Asian-associated ancestry cluster than the roughly 700-donor mean. When HLA alleles, especially DR and DQ, strongly co-occurred, TCR associations were difficult to assign to individual alleles. According to a later analysis, parvovirus B19, influenza, CMV and Epstein-Barr virus appeared linked to several top co-occurrence clusters. In a later genetic analysis, a missense DCLRE1C variant was associated with V-gene and J-gene trimming of TCR beta chains, and the association was replicated in an independent cohort. In a later analysis, the rate of TCR association differed among HLA loci, with DRB1 alleles having the most associated TCRs and HLA-C alleles having the fewest. In an earlier analysis of more than 450 of the donors, most TCR beta V segments were observed in productive rearrangements about 87% or about 30% of the time, broadly matching IMGT annotations. In a later analysis, HLA-associated TCR beta chains showed more clonal expansion and lower generation probabilities than non-associated chains that were equally common. The classifier was reported to diagnose cytomegalovirus status with high specificity and sensitivity in both the original and validation cohorts. In vitro tests confirmed that a few of the cytomegalovirus-associated TCR beta chains recognize cytomegalovirus antigens. A further reported finding was that TCR beta sequences accurately predicted the HLA-A and HLA-B alleles for most subjects in the first cohort. Because HLA typing was unavailable for some donors at each locus, only the typed subset was used in association tests. Roughly uniform sequencing depth across donors was assumed in presence/absence analyses, although this assumption may not hold. Linkage disequilibrium might explain the correlated functional status among segregating V segments, but an unknown experimental factor could not be ruled out. Some IMGT-functional V segments, including TRBV6-2 and TRBV6-3, could not be distinguished by the 87-base-pair reads and were therefore excluded. The study gave a list of under 200 TCR beta chains associated with cytomegalovirus. CMV serostatus was the only immune exposure information available for the cohort. Because counts were too low, roughly 17 rarely observed V segments, including chromosome 9 orphons, were left out of the earlier analysis of about 620 of the donors. Specific HLA alleles were associated with 15,000 to 20,000 TCR beta sequences at a false discovery rate of 0.05 in a later analysis. Most TCR sequences were observed very rarely across donors, whereas some public TCRs were present in many individuals. This cohort had only TCR beta chains sequenced, and the lack of alpha or paired-chain data limited which features could be detected. The authors suggested that the approach could potentially be generalized to other disease states and immunological phenotypes.

According to the germline V gene (reference sequence), CDR1 reads SGHNT and CDR2 reads YYREEE. Counted from cysteine to phenylalanine, this CDR3 has 15 amino acids. CDR3 DNA is the only sequence kept; it has 45 bases, read in frame from the first base. Trimming removed 3 bases from V and 5 bases from J; the gene matches leave 5 bases unexplained. Recombination joined TRBV5-4 with TRBJ1-4, and 9 junction bases match TRBD1. Source material: PBMCs. This sequence originates from a man aged 18 to 29 in good health and CMV-seropositive. The nucleotide sequence is TGTGCCAGCAGCTGGGCCGGGACAGGGAATGAAAAACTGTTTTTT. This sequence encodes CASSWAGTGNEKLFF.